The present T cell receptor beta chain was sequenced within a study of T cells expressing NK-cell markers. Study details: Among eight sequenced donors, seven carried HCMV seropositivity while one was seronegative.

After re-calling the 5' RACE reads, TCRdb lists one entry per CDR3 protein, DNA absent. The listing contains 150,000 to 180,000 distinct CDR3 sequences. To note about this clonotype: Its specificity is not known.

Germline-derived CDR1 and CDR2 are MNHEY and SVGEGT. This CDR3 is built from 13 residues. Study observations and caveats: Whether the expanded NKG2C+ T cell clones recognized HCMV remained unclear. The study found these clonotypes also leading the CD3+CD56-NKG2C+ fraction in a few donors.

The gene calls are TRBV6-2 or TRBV6-3 and TRBJ2-1; TCRdb designates TRBD1, a call that cannot be tested without DNA. The specimen was blood T cells: a sorted CD56 or NKG2C T cell subset, CD4+ or CD8+ T cells, or bulk PBMC T cells (not recorded which). This clonotype was obtained from a woman between 50 and 59 years old in good health. The CDR3 protein is CASKLGQYNEQFF.